Listed here are 28 T cell receptor beta chains from one sample, sequenced in a study of OX40 agonist ivuxolimab in advanced cancers. TCRdb keeps only in-frame clones here, not all; method: immunoSEQ multiplex PCR. The sample lists about 43,000 clones, 75% to 85% occurring once. Sample: CD4+ or CD8+ T cells sorted from blood, taken in a trial of the OX40 agonist ivuxolimab. The receptor set was obtained from an adult with an advanced solid tumor such as melanoma, head and neck, liver or kidney cancer.

The rearrangement links TRBV6-5 to TRBJ1-2; D gene unclear. Trimming removed 2 bases at V and 0 bases at J, with 7 bases between. Germline assignment: CDR1 MNHEY and CDR2 SVGAGI. This CDR3 is built from 14 residues. The CDR3 DNA is TGTGCCAGCAGTTACACCACAGCTAACTATGGCTACACCTTC. This codes for CASSYTTANYGYTF.

The chain recombines TRBV4-2 with TRBJ1-5, with D tentatively TRBD1 (5 bases). The V and J ends lost 4 bases and 4 bases respectively, with 14 bases between them. The CDR3 length is 15 residues. CDR1 LGHNA and CDR2 YNFKEQ come from the germline V gene. The CDR3 is CASSPDGGLNQPQHF. CDR3 in DNA: TGTGCCAGCAGCCCAGACGGGGGACTTAATCAGCCCCAGCATTTT.

This clone has more than one count but fewer than ten. The V and J genes are TRBV21-1 and TRBJ1-2; the D call in the table, TRBD1, was not verified against the DNA. TRBV21-1 counts as a pseudogene. The CDR3 is 12 amino acids. The CDR3 loop reads CASSVQGCGYTF. DNA for the CDR3: TGTGCCAGCAGCGTGCAGGGTTGTGGCTACACCTTC.

CDR3 loop: CASSPGGSNQPQHF. In DNA, the CDR3 is TGCGCCAGCAGCCCCGGGGGATCAAATCAGCCCCAGCATTTT. The rearrangement links TRBV5-1 to TRBJ1-5; D might be TRBD1 (5 bases). This CDR3 is 14 amino acids long. Trimming removed 4 bases at V and 4 bases at J, with 12 bases between. Per germline, CDR1 SGHRS and CDR2 YFSETQ.

The V gene is TRBV7-2, the J gene TRBJ2-7; 11 bases line up with TRBD2. The CDR3 loop spans 16 amino acids. Germline loops: CDR1 SGHTA, CDR2 FQGNSA. Trimming removed 6 bases from V and 4 bases from J; junction bases left unmatched: 11. CDR3 sequence reads: CASSRATGTSGYEQYF. As DNA, the CDR3 is TGTGCCAGCAGTCGAGCGACCGGGACTAGCGGTTACGAGCAGTACTTC.

This sequence joins TRBV4-2 and TRBJ1-3, with TRBD1 matching over 7 bases. V shed 1 base, J shed 8 bases, and the junction held 8 bases outside the gene matches. The length of the CDR3 is 15 residues. Per the germline V gene, CDR1 is LGHNA and CDR2 is YNFKEQ. CDR3 sequence: CASSQVGGRGDTIYF. The DNA of the CDR3 is TGTGCCAGCAGCCAAGTAGGGGGCAGGGGGGACACCATATATTTT.

This chain connects TRBV4-2 to TRBJ1-2, with D possibly TRBD1 on 5 matching bases. V was clipped by 0 bases and J by 7 bases, with 15 bases between them. The V gene's germline CDR1 is LGHNA and CDR2 YNFKEQ. This CDR3 is built from 15 residues. This CDR3 reads CASSQDGGGGRGYTF. DNA of the CDR3: TGTGCCAGCAGCCAAGATGGGGGGGGTGGACGTGGCTACACCTTC.

The chain is built from TRBV30 and TRBJ1-4; 7 bases are a match to TRBD1. The V gene's germline CDR1 is GTSNPN and CDR2 SVGIG (reference sequence). V shed 3 bases, J shed 7 bases, and the junction held 8 bases outside the gene matches. The CDR3 is 14 residues long. The CDR3 DNA sequence: TGTGCCTGGAGCCGGGGACAGCTGGGTGAAAAACTGTTTTTT. Protein sequence: CAWSRGQLGEKLFF.

V and J are TRBV5-1 and TRBJ2-3; a weak D match, TRBD2 (5 bases). Germline lookup yields CDR1 SGHRS and CDR2 YFSETQ. The V end was cut by 2 bases, the J end by 3 bases, with 16 bases between. This CDR3 is 16 amino acids long. The CDR3 coding sequence is TGCGCCAGCAGCTTAAATGGTTTTAGCGAAACAGATACGCAGTATTTT. Translation gives CASSLNGFSETDTQYF.

This chain links TRBV9 with TRBJ2-4; a weak D match, TRBD2 (5 bases). Germline values: CDR1 SGDLS, CDR2 YYNGEE. V was trimmed by 3 bases and J by 1 base, leaving 14 bases between them. The CDR3 spans 16 residues. For the CDR3, the DNA is TGTGCCAGCAGCGCCAGTTCTAGCCGGGCCAAAAACATTCAGTACTTC. Its protein is CASSASSSRAKNIQYF.

This chain connects TRBV28 to TRBJ2-1; 7 positions match TRBD1. Germline CDR1 reads MDHEN; CDR2 reads SYDVKM. Trimming at V came to 3 bases and at J to 4 bases, leaving 6 bases not matched to a gene. The CDR3 is 15 amino acids. Written as DNA, the CDR3 is TGTGCCAGCAGTTTCGGACAGGAACCGTACAATGAGCAGTTCTTC. Amino acids: CASSFGQEPYNEQFF.

V gene TRBV10-3 combines with J gene TRBJ2-2; maybe TRBD2 (7 bases). The germline CDR1 and CDR2 sequences are ENHRY and SYGVKD. This CDR3 region has 16 residues. Trimming cost V 7 bases and J 1 base, with 16 bases left between them. Here the CDR3 DNA reads TGTGCCATCAAGGACCCGGGGGGCGTGAACACCGGGGAGCTGTTTTTT. Translating it yields CAIKDPGGVNTGELFF.

The J gene is TRBJ1-6, the V gene TRBV27, with unresolved D. CDR3 length: 15 amino acids. Germline V gives CDR1 MNHEY, CDR2 SMNVEV (reference sequence). Trimming took off 3 bases at V and 6 bases at J, with 12 bases between the two ends. This CDR3 reads CASSFLRGSNSPLHF. Here the CDR3 DNA reads TGTGCCAGCAGTTTTCTTCGCGGCAGTAATTCACCCCTCCACTTT.

The V gene is TRBV5-6, the J gene TRBJ2-7; TRBD1 matches 11 bases. J was trimmed by 3 bases and V by 5 bases; bases with no gene match: 4. There are 14 residues in the CDR3. Germline lookup yields CDR1 SGHDT and CDR2 YYEEEE. CDR3 sequence: CASRRTGGGYEQYF. CDR3 coding DNA: TGTGCCAGCAGGCGGACAGGGGGCGGCTACGAGCAGTACTTC. Full variable domain (outside the CDR3, taken from reference TRBV5-6 and TRBJ2-7): DAGVTQSPTHLIKTRGQQVTLRCSPKSGHDTVSWYQQALGQGPQFIFQYYEEEERQRGNFPDRFSGHQFPNYSSELNVNALLLGDSALYLCASRRTGGGYEQYFGPGTRLTVT.

This chain uses TRBV7-2 with TRBJ2-6, with 9 bases fitting TRBD1. Germline CDR1 SGHTA, CDR2 FQGNSA. The CDR3 has 19 residues. The V gene end was trimmed by 5 bases and the J gene end by 4 bases; junction bases not matched to a gene: 15. CDR3 in amino acids: CASSPKGQGILKGANVLTF. In DNA, the CDR3 is TGTGCCAGCAGCCCGAAGGGACAGGGAATTCTCAAGGGGGCCAACGTCCTGACTTTC.

This chain links TRBV5-6 with TRBJ2-3; weak D call: TRBD2 (5 bases). The CDR3 is 16 residues long. Germline CDR1 is SGHDT and CDR2 is YYEEEE. V gave up 0 bases and J gave up 7 bases, with 18 bases separating them. As DNA, the CDR3 is TGTGCCAGCAGCTTGGCCGTGGGAGTAGCTGGAAATACGCAGTATTTT. Its translation: CASSLAVGVAGNTQYF. The full variable domain, in which reference TRBV5-6 and TRBJ2-3 provide the parts outside the CDR3, is DAGVTQSPTHLIKTRGQQVTLRCSPKSGHDTVSWYQQALGQGPQFIFQYYEEEERQRGNFPDRFSGHQFPNYSSELNVNALLLGDSALYLCASSLAVGVAGNTQYFGPGTRLTVL.

In regard to this clone: With only one base between it and a far larger clone, this is likely a read error. The V gene is TRBV5-8, the J gene TRBJ2-7, with TRBD1 matching over 10 bases. The germline V gene encodes CDR1 SGHTS and CDR2 YDEGEE. This CDR3 comprises 15 residues. V lost 4 bases to trimming and J lost 4 bases; unmatched junction nucleotides: 8. DNA of the CDR3: TGTGCCAGCAGCCCAGCCCCGGGACAGGGGTACGAGCAGTACTTC. Protein product: CASSPAPGQGYEQYF.

The chain joins TRBV7-2 to TRBJ2-1; TRBD2 is a possible D gene (6 bases). This CDR3 spans 17 amino acids. The V gene lost 2 bases and the J gene lost 6 bases, with 20 bases spanning the gap. Germline-derived CDR1 and CDR2 are SGHTA and FQGNSA. The CDR3 region has the DNA TGTGCCAGCAGCTTAATGGGCACGGGAGCCCCCGGCAATGAGCAGTTCTTC. Amino acid sequence: CASSLMGTGAPGNEQFF.

The chain couples TRBV6-1 to TRBJ2-2; 7 bases are shared with TRBD1. The CDR3 totals 16 residues. Per germline, CDR1 MNHNS and CDR2 SASEGT. J was trimmed by 1 base and V by 3 bases; bases with no gene match: 5. The chain's CDR3 is CASSDLGGLNTGELFF. CDR3 bases: TGTGCCAGCAGTGATCTAGGGGGCTTGAACACCGGGGAGCTGTTTTTT.

Only a few counts were recorded for this clone. CDR3 sequence: CASSLVGRQQNSPLHF. CDR3 coding DNA: TGCGCCAGCAGCCTGGTAGGGCGGCAGCAGAATTCACCCCTCCACTTT. The chain uses TRBV4-3 and TRBJ1-6; D gene uncertain. Trimming removed 4 bases from V and 7 bases from J, with 17 bases in between. This CDR3 has 16 amino acids. Germline V gene sequence: CDR1 LGHNA, CDR2 YSLEER.

The chain couples TRBV14 to TRBJ2-1, with D maybe TRBD1 (5 bases). The CDR3 is 15 amino acids. The V and J ends lost 7 bases and 3 bases respectively, with 16 bases between them. Per the germline V gene, CDR1 is SGHDN and CDR2 is FVKESK. CDR3 in amino acids: CASTRLDTVYNEQFF. Here the CDR3 DNA reads TGTGCCAGCACACGATTGGACACAGTCTACAATGAGCAGTTCTTC.

The rearrangement uses TRBV18 and TRBJ2-5; TRBD2 agrees at 7 bases. Trimming removed 2 bases from V and 1 base from J; junction bases left unmatched: 1. Germline values: CDR1 KGHSH, CDR2 LQKENI. CDR3 length equals 14 residues. CDR3 sequence (DNA): TGTGCCAGCTCACCAGGGGGGGGCCAAGAGACCCAGTACTTC. This codes for CASSPGGGQETQYF.

V usage is TRBV2 and J usage is TRBJ1-6; no reliable D call. V was shortened by 7 bases and J by 10 bases, with 8 bases between the two germline ends. Germline V CDR1 and CDR2: SNHLY, FYNNEI. The CDR3 extends over 11 amino acids. CDR3 loop: CASMSNSPLHF. CDR3 in DNA: TGTGCCAGCATGAGCAACTCACCCCTCCACTTT.

The V and J genes are TRBV6-5 and TRBJ2-7, with 13 bases identical to TRBD2. V shed 2 bases and J 5 bases; nucleotides not matched to a gene: 3. Germline V gives CDR1 MNHEY, CDR2 SVGAGI. The length of the CDR3 is 15 residues. CDR3: CASSYGLAGENEQYF. The CDR3 DNA reads TGTGCCAGCAGTTACGGACTAGCGGGAGAAAACGAGCAGTACTTC.

In its sample, this clone was seen once. The genes are TRBV7-9 and TRBJ1-1; D gene unclear. The V end was cut by 7 bases, the J end by 3 bases, with 15 bases between. From germline, CDR1 is SEHNR and CDR2 FQNEAQ (reference sequence). This CDR3 has 14 residues. The DNA of the CDR3 is TGTGCCAGCAATCAAGTGGCGGTGGACACTGAAGCTTTCTTT. Its protein product is CASNQVAVDTEAFF.

This sequence joins TRBV28 and TRBJ1-4, with D unresolved. The germline V gene has CDR1 MDHEN and CDR2 SYDVKM. The CDR3 extends over 14 amino acids. Trimming pared 4 bases from V and 4 bases from J, leaving 10 bases between. The CDR3, as DNA: TGTGCCAGCAGTTACGGTGGAAGTAATGAAAAACTGTTTTTT. Its translation is CASSYGGSNEKLFF.

The J gene is TRBJ1-5, the V gene TRBV30; D perhaps matches TRBD1 (5 bases). With 0 bases removed from V and 5 bases from J, the gap between germline ends came to 11 bases. The CDR3 length is 14 residues. Germline-derived CDR1 and CDR2 are GTSNPN and SVGIG (reference sequence). This chain's CDR3 is CAWSVLLGDQPQHF. DNA of the CDR3: TGTGCCTGGAGTGTACTGCTAGGGGATCAGCCCCAGCATTTT.

The J gene is TRBJ2-2, the V gene TRBV7-8; TRBD2 matches at 9 bases. The CDR3 is made up of 18 amino acids. Germline V gives CDR1 SGHVS, CDR2 FQNEAQ. With 5 bases clipped from V and 4 bases from J, the junction kept 14 bases outside the gene matches. CDR3 nucleotide sequence: TGTGCCAGCAGCCCACCCCCGAGGCTAGCGGGAAGCACCGGGGAGCTGTTTTTT. It translates to CASSPPPRLAGSTGELFF.